This TCR beta chain emerged from a study of blood T cells in healthy people across ages. General study points: Those diversity estimates obtained from one million T cells were thought to be underestimates. A roughly linear fall in TCR beta diversity per million T cells was seen with increasing age.

This clonotype has a handful of counts. Its specificity is not known. The study drew donors from healthy Caucasian individuals in Russia aged 6 to 90. For the second PCR, which ran for roughly 6 to 11 cycles, a sample-barcoded 5' primer and a J-beta primer mix were used. Every single cDNA molecule received a tag from a template-switch adaptor with 12 random nucleotides. TCRdb re-called the 5' RACE reads with MiXCR, one entry per CDR3 protein. The sample holds about 640,000 distinct CDR3 sequences, roughly three fifths seen once. The origin of this receptor is a man between 60 and 70 years old in good health. The sample comprised blood.

The CDR3 coding sequence is TGTGCCACCAGTGGCAGCGGGGGCTCTGGGGCCAACGTCCTGACTTTC. It is translated as CATSGSGGSGANVLTF. The chain couples TRBV24-1 to TRBJ2-6; TRBD2 agrees at 8 bases. There are 16 residues in the CDR3. CDR1 is KGHDR and CDR2 is SFDVKD in the germline V gene. The V and J ends lost 5 bases and 0 bases, in that order; junction bases with no gene match: 2.